This T cell receptor beta chain was found in a study of CD8+ T cells in alopecia areata. About the study: Graft recipients were approximately 7-11-week-old female C3H/HeJ mice, and donor skin originated from roughly 6-13-month-old C3H/HeJ mice with spontaneous alopecia. Study results and caveats: When scalp samples are sequenced, resident alphabeta T cells of normal skin are also captured. Mice showed TCR sharing more clearly than patients did, possibly owing to HLA. The study found higher clonality in lesional than normal scalp, especially in alopecia totalis/universalis.

Cells from pooled cutaneous lymph nodes were sorted by CD4, CD8alpha, NKG2D, NKG2ACE and other markers. This clone turned up a few times. Its antigen is unidentified. Genes and germline are mouse. The CDR3 end falls 4 residues outside the read, so it is completed with the germline J gene. Other DNA sequences in the same sample also yield this CDR3. In each case, RNA was isolated and then reverse transcribed into cDNA as the sequencing template. This table comes from immunoSEQ multiplex PCR, and its TCRdb copy is limited to in-frame clones, with some not included. The sample yields under 350,000 clones, without any singletons. V was pared by 3 bases and J by 1 base, with 2 bases of the junction left unmatched. The CDR3 sequence is 14 residues long. CDR1 NSHNY and CDR2 SYGAGN come from the germline V gene.

This receptor was taken from a C3H/HeJ mouse with alopecia areata. Strain MHC haplotype: H2-k. This sequence joins TRBV13-1 and TRBJ2-5; 7 bases match TRBD1. Sequenced sample: CD4+ T cells sorted from a lymph node. CDR3 DNA, as far as it was read: TGTGCCAGCAGTGCTGGGACAGACCAAGAC. Its translation is CASSAGTDQD. The complete CDR3 protein is CASSAGTDQDTQYF.